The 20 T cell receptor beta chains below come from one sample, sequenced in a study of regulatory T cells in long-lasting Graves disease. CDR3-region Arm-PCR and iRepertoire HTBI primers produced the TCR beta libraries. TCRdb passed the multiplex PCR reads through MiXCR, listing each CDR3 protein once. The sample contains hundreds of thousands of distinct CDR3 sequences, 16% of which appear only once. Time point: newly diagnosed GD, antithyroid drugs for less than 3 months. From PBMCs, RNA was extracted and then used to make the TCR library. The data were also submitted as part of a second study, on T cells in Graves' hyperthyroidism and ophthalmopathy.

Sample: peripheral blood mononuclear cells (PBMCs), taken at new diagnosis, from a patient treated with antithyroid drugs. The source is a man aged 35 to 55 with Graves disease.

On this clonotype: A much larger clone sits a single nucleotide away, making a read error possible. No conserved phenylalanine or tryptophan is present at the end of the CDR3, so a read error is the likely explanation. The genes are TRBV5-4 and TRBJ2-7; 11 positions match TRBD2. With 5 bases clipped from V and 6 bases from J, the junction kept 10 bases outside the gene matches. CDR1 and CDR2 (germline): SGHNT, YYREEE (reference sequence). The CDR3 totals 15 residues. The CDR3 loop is CASRGSGGASGEQYL. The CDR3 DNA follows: TGTGCCAGCAGGGGTAGCGGGGGGGCCTCTGGCGAGCAGTACCTC.

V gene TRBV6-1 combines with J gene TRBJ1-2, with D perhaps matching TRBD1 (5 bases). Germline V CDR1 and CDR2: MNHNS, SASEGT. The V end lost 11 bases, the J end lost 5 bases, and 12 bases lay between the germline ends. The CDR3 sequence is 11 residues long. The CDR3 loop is CAYRLGYGYTF. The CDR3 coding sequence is TGTGCCTACAGGTTAGGATATGGCTACACCTTC.

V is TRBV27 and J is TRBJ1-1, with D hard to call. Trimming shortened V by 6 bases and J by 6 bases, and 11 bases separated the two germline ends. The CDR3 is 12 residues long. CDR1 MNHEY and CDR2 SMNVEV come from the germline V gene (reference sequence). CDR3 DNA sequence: TGTGCCAGCAGGGACGGATTATCTGAAGCTTTCTTT. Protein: CASRDGLSEAFF.

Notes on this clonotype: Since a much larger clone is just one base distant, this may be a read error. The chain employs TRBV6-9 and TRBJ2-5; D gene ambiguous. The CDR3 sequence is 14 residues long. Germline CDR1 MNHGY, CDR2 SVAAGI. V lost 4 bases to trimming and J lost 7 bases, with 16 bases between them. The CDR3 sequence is CASSFGAPPVTQYF. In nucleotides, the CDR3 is TGTGCCAGCAGTTTTGGAGCGCCCCCCGTGACCCAGTACTTC.

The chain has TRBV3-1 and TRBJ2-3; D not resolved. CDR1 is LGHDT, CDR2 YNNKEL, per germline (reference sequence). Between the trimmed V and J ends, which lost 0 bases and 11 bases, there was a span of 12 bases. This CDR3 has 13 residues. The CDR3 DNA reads TGTGCCAGCAGCCAAGATTTCCAGCTCGGGCAGTATTTT. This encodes CASSQDFQLGQYF.

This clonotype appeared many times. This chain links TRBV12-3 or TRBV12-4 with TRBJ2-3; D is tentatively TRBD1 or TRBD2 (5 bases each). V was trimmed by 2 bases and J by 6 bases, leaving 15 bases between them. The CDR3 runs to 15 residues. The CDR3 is CASSLRGDRVDTQYF. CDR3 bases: TGTGCCAGCAGTTTACGTGGGGACCGGGTCGATACGCAGTATTTT.

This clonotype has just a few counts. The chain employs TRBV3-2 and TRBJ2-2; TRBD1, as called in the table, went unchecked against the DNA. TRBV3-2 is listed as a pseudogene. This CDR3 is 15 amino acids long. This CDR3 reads CASSRAQGCTGELFF. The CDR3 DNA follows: TGTGCCAGCTCTAGAGCACAGGGGTGTACCGGGGAGCTGTTTTTT.

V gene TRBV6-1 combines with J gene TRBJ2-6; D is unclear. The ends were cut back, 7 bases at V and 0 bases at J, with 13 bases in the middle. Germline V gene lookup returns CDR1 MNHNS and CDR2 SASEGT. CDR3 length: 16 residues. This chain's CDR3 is CASNTTEVSGANVLTF. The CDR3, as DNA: TGTGCCAGCAATACCACAGAGGTCTCTGGGGCCAACGTCCTGACTTTC.

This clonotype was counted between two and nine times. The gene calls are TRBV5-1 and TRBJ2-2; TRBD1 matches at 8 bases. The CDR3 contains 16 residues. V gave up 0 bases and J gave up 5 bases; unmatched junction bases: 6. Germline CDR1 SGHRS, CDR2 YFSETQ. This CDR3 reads CASSLAFRGRTGELFF. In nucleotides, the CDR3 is TGCGCCAGCAGCTTGGCCTTCAGGGGGCGAACCGGGGAGCTGTTTTTT.

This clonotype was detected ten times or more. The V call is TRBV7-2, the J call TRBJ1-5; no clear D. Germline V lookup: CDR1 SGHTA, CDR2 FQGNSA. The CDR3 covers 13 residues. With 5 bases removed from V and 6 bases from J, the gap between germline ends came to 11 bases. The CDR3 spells CASSPPGSQPQHF. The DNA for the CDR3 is TGTGCCAGCAGCCCCCCCGGTAGTCAGCCCCAGCATTTT.

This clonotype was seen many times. CDR3 residues: CASSLALAGTDTQYF. CDR3 nucleotides: TGTGCCAGCAGCTTGGCACTAGCGGGCACAGATACGCAGTATTTT. The V call is TRBV5-4, the J call TRBJ2-3; 8 bases are shared with TRBD2. This CDR3 region has 15 residues. The V and J ends lost 0 bases and 1 base, in that order; junction bases with no gene match: 1. CDR1 and CDR2 (germline): SGHNT, YYREEE (reference sequence). The full variable domain, completed using reference TRBV5-4 and TRBJ2-3, is ETGVTQSPTHLIKTRGQQVTLRCSSQSGHNTVSWYQQALGQGPQFIFQYYREEENGRGNFPPRFSGLQFPNYSSELNVNALELDDSALYLCASSLALAGTDTQYFGPGTRLTVL.

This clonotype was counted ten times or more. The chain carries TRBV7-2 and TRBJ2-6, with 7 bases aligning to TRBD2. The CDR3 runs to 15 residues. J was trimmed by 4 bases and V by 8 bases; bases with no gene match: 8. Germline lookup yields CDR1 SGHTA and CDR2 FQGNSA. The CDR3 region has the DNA TGTGCCAGCGGTCGGGGAGGGTCCGGGGCCAACGTCCTGACTTTC. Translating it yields CASGRGGSGANVLTF.

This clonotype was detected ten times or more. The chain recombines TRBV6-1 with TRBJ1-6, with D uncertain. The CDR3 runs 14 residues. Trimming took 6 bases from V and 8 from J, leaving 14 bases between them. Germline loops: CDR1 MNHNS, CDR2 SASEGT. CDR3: CASSPPWTDSPLHF. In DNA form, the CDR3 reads TGTGCCAGCAGCCCACCCTGGACGGATTCACCCCTCCACTTT.

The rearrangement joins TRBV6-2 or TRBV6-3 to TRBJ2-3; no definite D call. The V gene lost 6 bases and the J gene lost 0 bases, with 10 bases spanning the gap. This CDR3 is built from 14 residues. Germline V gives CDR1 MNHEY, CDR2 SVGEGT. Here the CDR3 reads CASRRIVSTDTQYF. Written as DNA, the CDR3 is TGTGCCAGCAGAAGAATAGTAAGCACAGATACGCAGTATTTT.

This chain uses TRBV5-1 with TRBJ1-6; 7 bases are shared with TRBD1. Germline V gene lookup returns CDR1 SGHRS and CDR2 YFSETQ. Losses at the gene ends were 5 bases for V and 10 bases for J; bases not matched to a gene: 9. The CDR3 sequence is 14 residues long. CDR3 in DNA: TGCGCCAGCAGGTCCGGGACAGAATTATCACCCCTCCACTTT. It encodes CASRSGTELSPLHF.

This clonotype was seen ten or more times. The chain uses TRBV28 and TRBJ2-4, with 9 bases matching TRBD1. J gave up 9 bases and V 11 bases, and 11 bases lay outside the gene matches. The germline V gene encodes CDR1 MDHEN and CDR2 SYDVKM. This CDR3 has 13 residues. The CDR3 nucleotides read TGTGCCGTGAGCCGGGACAGGGTCGGCATTCAGTACTTC. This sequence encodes CAVSRDRVGIQYF.

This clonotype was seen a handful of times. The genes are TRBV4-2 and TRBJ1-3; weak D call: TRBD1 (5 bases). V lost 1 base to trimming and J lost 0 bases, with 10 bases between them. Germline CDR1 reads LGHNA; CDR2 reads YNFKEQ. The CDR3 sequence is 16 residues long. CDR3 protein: CASSQARDSSGNTIYF. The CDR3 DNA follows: TGTGCCAGCAGCCAAGCAAGGGACTCCTCTGGAAACACCATATATTTT.

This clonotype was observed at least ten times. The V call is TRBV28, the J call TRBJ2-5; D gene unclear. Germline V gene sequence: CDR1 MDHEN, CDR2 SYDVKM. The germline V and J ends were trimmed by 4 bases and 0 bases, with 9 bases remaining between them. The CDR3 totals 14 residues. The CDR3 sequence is CASSSLAYQETQYF. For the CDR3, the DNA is TGTGCCAGCAGTTCATTGGCATACCAAGAGACCCAGTACTTC.

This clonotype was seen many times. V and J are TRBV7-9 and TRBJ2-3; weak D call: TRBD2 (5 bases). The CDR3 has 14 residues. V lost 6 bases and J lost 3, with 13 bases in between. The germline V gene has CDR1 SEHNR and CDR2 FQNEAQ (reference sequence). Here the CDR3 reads CASSSRTGTDTQYF. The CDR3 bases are TGTGCCAGCAGTTCACGGACTGGTACAGATACGCAGTATTTT.

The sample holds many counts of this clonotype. CDR3 protein: CATQQTDNSPLHF. DNA for the CDR3: TGTGCCACCCAACAGACGGATAATTCACCCCTCCACTTT. The rearrangement joins TRBV2 to TRBJ1-6; D ambiguous. This CDR3 has 13 amino acids. Trimming stripped 10 bases from V and 5 bases from J, with 12 bases between. Germline V lookup: CDR1 SNHLY, CDR2 FYNNEI.